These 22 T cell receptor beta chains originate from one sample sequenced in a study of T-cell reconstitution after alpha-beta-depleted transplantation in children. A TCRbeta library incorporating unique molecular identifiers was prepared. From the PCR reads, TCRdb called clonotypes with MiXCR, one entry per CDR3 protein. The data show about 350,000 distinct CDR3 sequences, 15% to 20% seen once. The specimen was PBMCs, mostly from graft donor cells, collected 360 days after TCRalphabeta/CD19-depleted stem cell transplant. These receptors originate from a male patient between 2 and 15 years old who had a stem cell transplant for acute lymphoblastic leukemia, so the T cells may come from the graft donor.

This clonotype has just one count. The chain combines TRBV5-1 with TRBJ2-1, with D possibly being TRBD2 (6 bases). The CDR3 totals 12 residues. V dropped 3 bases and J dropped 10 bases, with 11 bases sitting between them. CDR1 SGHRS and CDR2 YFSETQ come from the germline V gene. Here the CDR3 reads CASSWRREEQFF. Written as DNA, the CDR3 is TGCGCCAGCAGCTGGAGGCGGGAAGAGCAGTTCTTC.

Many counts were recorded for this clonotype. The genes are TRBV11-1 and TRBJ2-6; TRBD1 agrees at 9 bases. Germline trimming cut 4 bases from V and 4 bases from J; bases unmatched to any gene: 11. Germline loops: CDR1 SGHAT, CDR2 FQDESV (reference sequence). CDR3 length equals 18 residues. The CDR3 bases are TGTGCCAGCAGCTCCCGGGACAGGGCTCTAGCCGGGGCCAACGTCCTGACTTTC. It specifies CASSSRDRALAGANVLTF.

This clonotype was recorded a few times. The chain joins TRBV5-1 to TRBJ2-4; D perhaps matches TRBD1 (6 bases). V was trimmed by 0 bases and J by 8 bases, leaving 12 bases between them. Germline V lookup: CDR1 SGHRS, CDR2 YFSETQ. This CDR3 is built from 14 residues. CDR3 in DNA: TGCGCCAGCAGCTTGGGACAGGTCAGCGACATTCAGTACTTC. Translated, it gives CASSLGQVSDIQYF. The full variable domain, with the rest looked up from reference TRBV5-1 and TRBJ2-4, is KAGVTQTPRYLIKTRGQQVTLSCSPISGHRSVSWYQQTPGQGLQFLFEYFSETQRNKGNFPGRFSGRQFSNSRSEMNVSTLELGDSALYLCASSLGQVSDIQYFGAGTRLSVL.

Written as DNA, the CDR3 is TGTGCCAGCAGCCTACAAAGAGGGGCCACGGTACAGCCCCAGCATTTT. Encoded protein: CASSLQRGATVQPQHF. The rearrangement uses TRBV11-2 and TRBJ1-5, with D maybe TRBD1 (5 bases). Germline V gene lookup returns CDR1 SGHAT and CDR2 FQNNGV. The ends were cut back, 5 bases at V and 7 bases at J, with 21 bases in the middle. The CDR3 is made up of 16 amino acids.

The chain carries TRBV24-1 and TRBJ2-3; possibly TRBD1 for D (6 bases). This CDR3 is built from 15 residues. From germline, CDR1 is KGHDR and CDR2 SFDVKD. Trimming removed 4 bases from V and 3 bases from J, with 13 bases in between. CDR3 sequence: CATSDRTAQTDTQYF. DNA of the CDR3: TGTGCCACCAGTGACAGGACAGCTCAAACAGATACGCAGTATTTT.

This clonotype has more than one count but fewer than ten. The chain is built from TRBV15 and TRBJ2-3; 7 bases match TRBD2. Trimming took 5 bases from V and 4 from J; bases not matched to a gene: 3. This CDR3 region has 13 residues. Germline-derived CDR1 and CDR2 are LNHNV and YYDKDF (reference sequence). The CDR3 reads CATSWDYADTQYF. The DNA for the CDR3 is TGTGCCACCAGCTGGGACTACGCAGATACGCAGTATTTT.

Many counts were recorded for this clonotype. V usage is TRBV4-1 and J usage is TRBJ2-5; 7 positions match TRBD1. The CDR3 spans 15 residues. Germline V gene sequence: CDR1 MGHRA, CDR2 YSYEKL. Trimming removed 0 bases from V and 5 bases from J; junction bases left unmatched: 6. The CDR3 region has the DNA TGCGCCAGCAGCCAAGACGGGACAGTAGCTGAGACCCAGTACTTC. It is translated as CASSQDGTVAETQYF.

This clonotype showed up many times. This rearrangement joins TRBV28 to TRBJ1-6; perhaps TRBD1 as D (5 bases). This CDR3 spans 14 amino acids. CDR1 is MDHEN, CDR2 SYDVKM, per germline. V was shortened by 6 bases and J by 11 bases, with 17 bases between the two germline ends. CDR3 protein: CASRSEEGTTPLHF. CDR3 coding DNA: TGTGCCAGCAGGTCAGAGGAGGGGACGACACCCCTCCACTTT.

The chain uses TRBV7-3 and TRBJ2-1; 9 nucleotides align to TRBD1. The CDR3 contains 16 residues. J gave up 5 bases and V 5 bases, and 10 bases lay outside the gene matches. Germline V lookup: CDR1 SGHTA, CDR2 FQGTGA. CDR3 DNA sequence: TGTGCCAGCAGCGTACACGGACAGGGGAGCAACAATGAGCAGTTCTTC. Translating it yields CASSVHGQGSNNEQFF.

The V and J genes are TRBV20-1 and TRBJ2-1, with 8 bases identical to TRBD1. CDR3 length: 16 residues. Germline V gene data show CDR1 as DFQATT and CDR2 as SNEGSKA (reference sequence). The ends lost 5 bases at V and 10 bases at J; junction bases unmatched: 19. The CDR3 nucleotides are TGCAGTGCTGCCGCGGAGACAGGGGTTCGGGGAAGGGAGCAGTTCTTC. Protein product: CSAAAETGVRGREQFF.

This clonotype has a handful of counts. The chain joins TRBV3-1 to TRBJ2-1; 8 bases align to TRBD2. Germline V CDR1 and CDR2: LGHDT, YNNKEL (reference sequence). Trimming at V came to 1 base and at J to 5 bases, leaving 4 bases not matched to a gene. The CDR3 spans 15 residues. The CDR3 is CASSQVERENNEQFF. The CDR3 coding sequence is TGTGCCAGCAGCCAAGTGGAGCGGGAGAACAATGAGCAGTTCTTC.

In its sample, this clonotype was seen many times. Written as DNA, the CDR3 is TGCAGTGCTAGAGAAGGGGGGAGGGGGACTGAAGCTTTCTTT. Translation gives CSAREGGRGTEAFF. The V gene is TRBV20-1, the J gene TRBJ1-1, with D possibly TRBD1 on 6 matching bases. Trimming shortened V by 0 bases and J by 5 bases, and 13 bases separated the two germline ends. Germline-derived CDR1 and CDR2 are DFQATT and SNEGSKA (reference sequence). The CDR3 totals 14 residues.

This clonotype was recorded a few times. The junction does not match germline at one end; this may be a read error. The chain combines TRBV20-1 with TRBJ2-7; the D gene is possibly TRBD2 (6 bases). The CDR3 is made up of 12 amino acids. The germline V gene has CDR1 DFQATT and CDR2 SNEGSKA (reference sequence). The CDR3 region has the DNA TGCAGTGCTAGGGGGGGTACCTACGGGCAGTACTTC. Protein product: CSARGGTYGQYF.

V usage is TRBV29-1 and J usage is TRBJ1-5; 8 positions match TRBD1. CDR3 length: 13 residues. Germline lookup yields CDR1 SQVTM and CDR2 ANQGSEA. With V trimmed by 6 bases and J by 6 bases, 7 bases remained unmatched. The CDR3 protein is CSVLTGASQPQHF. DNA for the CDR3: TGCAGCGTCTTGACAGGGGCCAGTCAGCCCCAGCATTTT.

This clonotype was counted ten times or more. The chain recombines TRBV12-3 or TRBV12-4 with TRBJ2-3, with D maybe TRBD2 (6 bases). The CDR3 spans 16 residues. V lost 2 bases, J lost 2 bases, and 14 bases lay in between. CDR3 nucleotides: TGTGCCAGCAGTTTACGCGGCGGGAAAGCCACAGATACGCAGTATTTT. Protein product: CASSLRGGKATDTQYF.

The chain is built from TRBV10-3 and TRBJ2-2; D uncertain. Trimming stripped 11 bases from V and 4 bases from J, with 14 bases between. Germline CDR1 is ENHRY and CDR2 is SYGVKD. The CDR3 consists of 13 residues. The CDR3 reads CAAANWTTGELFF. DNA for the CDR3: TGTGCCGCCGCGAACTGGACCACCGGGGAGCTGTTTTTT.

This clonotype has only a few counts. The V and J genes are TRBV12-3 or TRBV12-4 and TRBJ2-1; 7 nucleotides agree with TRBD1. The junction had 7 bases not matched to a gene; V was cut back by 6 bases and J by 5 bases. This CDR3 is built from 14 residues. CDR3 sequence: CASSHPGTDNEQFF. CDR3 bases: TGTGCCAGCAGCCATCCAGGGACAGACAATGAGCAGTTCTTC.

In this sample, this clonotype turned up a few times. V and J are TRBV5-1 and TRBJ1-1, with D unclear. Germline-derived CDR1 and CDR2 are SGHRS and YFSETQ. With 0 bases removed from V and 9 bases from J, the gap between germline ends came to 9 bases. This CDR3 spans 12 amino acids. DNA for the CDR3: TGCGCCAGCAGCTTGGAGTTGGGTCAAGCTTTCTTT. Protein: CASSLELGQAFF.

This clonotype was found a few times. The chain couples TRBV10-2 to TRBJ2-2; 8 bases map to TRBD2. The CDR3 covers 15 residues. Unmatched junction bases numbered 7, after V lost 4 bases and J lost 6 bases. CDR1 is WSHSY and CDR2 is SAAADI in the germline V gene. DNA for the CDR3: TGCGCCAGCAGTGTGAACGGGAGGGCCCCCGGGGAGCTGTTTTTT. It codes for CASSVNGRAPGELFF.

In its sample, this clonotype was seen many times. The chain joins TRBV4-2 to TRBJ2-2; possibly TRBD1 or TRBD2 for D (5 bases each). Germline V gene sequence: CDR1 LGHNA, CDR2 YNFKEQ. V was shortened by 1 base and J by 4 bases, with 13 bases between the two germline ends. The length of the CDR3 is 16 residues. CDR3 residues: CASSQVRGDGTGELFF. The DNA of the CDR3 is TGTGCCAGCAGCCAAGTAAGAGGGGATGGCACCGGGGAGCTGTTTTTT.

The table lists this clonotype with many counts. The CDR3 nucleotides are TGTGCCAGCAGTTTTAGGGGGCCTAGTTACTCCTACGAGCAGTACTTC. Translation gives CASSFRGPSYSYEQYF. J is TRBJ2-7 and V is TRBV12-3 or TRBV12-4, with 7 bases matching TRBD1. The CDR3 loop spans 16 amino acids. J gave up 0 bases and V 3 bases, and 8 bases lay outside the gene matches.

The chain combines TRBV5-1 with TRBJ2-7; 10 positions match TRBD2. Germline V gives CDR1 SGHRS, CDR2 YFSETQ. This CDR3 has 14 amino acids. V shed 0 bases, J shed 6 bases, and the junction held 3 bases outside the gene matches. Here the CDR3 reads CASSLETSGLEQYF. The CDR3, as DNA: TGCGCCAGCAGCTTGGAGACTAGCGGGCTCGAGCAGTACTTC.